A single sample is the source of the 18 T cell receptor beta chains below, sequenced in a study of T and B cells in COVID-19 patients (dated by TCRdb to between 2020 and 2021). Instrument on record: Illumina MiSeq. TRB rearrangements were amplified by multiplex PCR with BIOMED2 TRB-A/B primer pools. Starting from the raw public reads, TCRdb applied fastp trimming at Q25, assembled clones with MiXCR and retained in-frame beta chains. Rows are unified per CDR3 protein, each entry keeping the most common DNA and genes. This sample lists about 15,000 distinct CDR3 sequences; around 30% were detected once. The ten largest clones take up about 1.2% of the sample. Genomic DNA extracted from blood was used in amounts of about 250-550 ng for amplification of TRB repertoires. Material for sequencing was blood. The receptors derive from a human donor who had recovered from COVID-19.

Concerning this clonotype itself: A read error may explain this, as a much larger clone is one base away. The V gene is TRBV29-1, the J gene TRBJ2-7; 9 nucleotides line up with TRBD2. Germline lookup yields CDR1 SQVTM and CDR2 ANQGSEA. With V trimmed by 6 bases and J by 1 base, 16 bases remained unmatched. The CDR3 contains 17 residues. The CDR3 sequence is CSVGGTSFSQGSYEQYF. As DNA, the CDR3 is TGCAGCGTGGGGGGGACTAGCTTTTCCCAGGGGTCCTACGAGCAGTACTTC.

The chain recombines TRBV5-6 with TRBJ2-7; TRBD1 matches at 9 bases. This CDR3 region has 15 residues. Germline lookup yields CDR1 SGHDT and CDR2 YYEEEE. Losses at the gene ends were 4 bases for V and 3 bases for J; bases not matched to a gene: 8. The CDR3, as DNA: TGTGCCAGCAGCCACGGACAGGGGCTGGACTACGAGCAGTACTTC. Protein sequence: CASSHGQGLDYEQYF.

For this clonotype: A read error may account for a junction end that differs from germline. This rearrangement joins TRBV6-5 to TRBJ2-7; 7 bases line up with TRBD1. The CDR3 spans 16 residues. From germline, CDR1 is MNHEY and CDR2 SVGAGI. CDR3 sequence: CARSYSRDSFSYEQYF. CDR3 DNA: TGTGCCAGGAGTTACTCGAGGGACAGCTTCTCCTACGAGCAGTACTTC.

This clonotype was seen a handful of times. The chain employs TRBV12-3 or TRBV12-4 and TRBJ2-5; 7 nucleotides match TRBD2. The CDR3 contains 14 residues. V trimming: 4 bases; J trimming: 5 bases; junction bases outside the gene matches: 7. CDR3 nucleotides: TGTGCCAGCAGTTCCTCTAGCGGTTTTGAGACCCAGTACTTC. Translation: CASSSSSGFETQYF.

V is TRBV15 and J is TRBJ2-2, with D possibly matching TRBD1 (5 bases). This CDR3 contains 16 residues. Germline CDR1 reads LNHNV; CDR2 reads YYDKDF (reference sequence). V gave up 0 bases and J gave up 2 bases, with 10 bases separating them. CDR3 region: CATSREARVNTGELFF. Here the CDR3 DNA reads TGTGCCACCAGCAGAGAGGCCAGGGTAAACACCGGGGAGCTGTTTTTT.

This clonotype is labeled as medium-sized. The V call is TRBV19, the J call TRBJ2-7; TRBD2 agrees at 7 bases. The CDR3 consists of 14 residues. V shed 6 bases, J shed 0 bases, and the junction held 5 bases outside the gene matches. The germline CDR1 and CDR2 sequences are LNHDA and SQIVND (reference sequence). The CDR3 coding sequence is TGTGCCAGTAGCCCTACTAGCGCCTCCTACGAGCAGTACTTC. Encoded protein: CASSPTSASYEQYF.

The V gene is TRBV19, the J gene TRBJ1-2; D gene uncertain. Germline values: CDR1 LNHDA, CDR2 SQIVND (reference sequence). Trimming took off 4 bases at V and 4 bases at J, with 22 bases between the two ends. The CDR3 has 17 amino acids. This CDR3 reads CASSTLALGGSSYGYTF. The DNA of the CDR3 is TGTGCCAGTAGTACCCTAGCCTTAGGCGGGTCGAGCTATGGCTACACCTTC.

V is TRBV18 and J is TRBJ1-1; a possible D gene is TRBD1 (6 bases). Germline-derived CDR1 and CDR2 are KGHSH and LQKENI. Trimming took off 3 bases at V and 1 base at J, with 6 bases between the two ends. The CDR3 spans 13 residues. Here the CDR3 reads CASSPGQNTEAFF. Written as DNA, the CDR3 is TGTGCCAGCTCACCGGGACAGAACACTGAAGCTTTCTTT. The variable domain in full, completed from reference TRBV18 and TRBJ1-1, reads NAGVMQNPRHLVRRRGQEARLRCSPMKGHSHVYWYRQLPEEGLKFMVYLQKENIIDESGMPKERFSAEFPKEGPSILRIQQVVRGDSAAYFCASSPGQNTEAFFGQGTRLTVV.

This clonotype has more than one count but fewer than ten. This chain links TRBV5-4 with TRBJ1-6; unclear D gene. The V and J ends lost 0 bases and 10 bases respectively, with 14 bases between them. This CDR3 region has 15 residues. CDR1 SGHNT and CDR2 YYREEE come from the germline V gene (reference sequence). The CDR3 is CASSLDVSGRSPLHF. CDR3 nucleotides: TGTGCCAGCAGCTTGGACGTTTCGGGGAGATCACCCCTCCACTTT.

In its sample, this clonotype is medium-sized (0.01 to 0.1%). The chain joins TRBV29-1 to TRBJ1-1, with a weak D call TRBD1 (5 bases). Germline CDR1 reads SQVTM; CDR2 reads ANQGSEA. V was trimmed by 4 bases and J by 8 bases, leaving 20 bases between them. This CDR3 has 14 residues. This chain's CDR3 is CSVVPGALTPEAFF. The CDR3 DNA follows: TGCAGCGTTGTACCCGGGGCGCTTACACCCGAAGCTTTCTTT.

V usage is TRBV20-1 and J usage is TRBJ2-1; D is perhaps TRBD1 (6 bases). The CDR3 loop spans 13 amino acids. V was trimmed by 3 bases and J by 4 bases, leaving 10 bases between them. Germline CDR1 is DFQATT and CDR2 is SNEGSKA (reference sequence). The CDR3 is CSAREQGYNEQFF. As DNA, the CDR3 is TGCAGTGCTAGGGAACAGGGTTACAATGAGCAGTTCTTC.

Regarding this clonotype: The junction differs from germline at one of its ends, possibly a read error. The CDR3 coding sequence is TGTGCCGGCACTAGCGGCTCCTACAATGAGCGGTTCTTC. This translates into CAGTSGSYNERFF. J is TRBJ2-1 and V is TRBV30; 8 nucleotides align to TRBD2. Germline-derived CDR1 and CDR2 are GTSNPN and SVGIG (reference sequence). The CDR3 sequence is 13 residues long. Full variable domain (remainder filled in from reference TRBV30 and TRBJ2-1): SQTIHQWPATLVQPVGSPLSLECTVEGTSNPNLYWYRQAAGRGLQLLFYSVGIGQISSEVPQNLSASRPQDRQFILSSKKLLLSDSGFYLCAGTSGSYNERFFGPGTRLTVL.

This chain connects TRBV6-5 to TRBJ1-5, with a weak D call TRBD1 (5 bases). Deletions cut 6 bases from V and 6 bases from J, with 9 bases between. The CDR3 totals 12 residues. CDR1 is MNHEY, CDR2 SVGAGI, per germline. The CDR3 DNA sequence: TGTGCCAGCAGCGACGGGGCTCAGCCCCAGCATTTT. Translation gives CASSDGAQPQHF.

The gene calls are TRBV6-6 and TRBJ2-7, with TRBD1 matching over 7 bases. The V and J ends lost 9 bases and 2 bases, in that order; junction bases with no gene match: 7. The CDR3 runs to 13 residues. From germline, CDR1 is MNHNY and CDR2 SVGAGI (reference sequence). The CDR3 nucleotides read TGTGCCAGGGACAGGACGGTGGCCTACGAGCAGTACTTC. The encoded protein is CARDRTVAYEQYF.

This clonotype was counted only a few times. The chain combines TRBV27 with TRBJ1-5; the match to TRBD1 covers 7 bases. CDR1 and CDR2 from the germline V gene are MNHEY and SMNVEV (reference sequence). The J segment lost 5 bases and the V segment lost 7 bases, leaving 8 bases of the junction unmatched. The CDR3 totals 14 residues. The CDR3 DNA sequence: TGTGCCAGCAAACACAGGGGCCCCTATCAGCCCCAGCATTTT. This codes for CASKHRGPYQPQHF.

This clonotype was detected only a few times. This sequence joins TRBV27 and TRBJ2-7, with a tentative D call TRBD1 (7 bases). Between the trimmed V and J ends, which lost 6 bases and 2 bases, there was a span of 17 bases. CDR1 MNHEY and CDR2 SMNVEV come from the germline V gene (reference sequence). This CDR3 is 15 amino acids long. DNA for the CDR3: TGTGCCAGCAGCCCCTCAGGGGGGCCTACCTACGAGCAGTACTTC. Encoded protein: CASSPSGGPTYEQYF.

The rearrangement links TRBV5-6 to TRBJ2-2; tentatively, D is TRBD2 (5 bases). The CDR3 is made up of 18 amino acids. Trimming stripped 3 bases from V and 3 bases from J, with 21 bases between. Germline V lookup: CDR1 SGHDT, CDR2 YYEEEE. The CDR3 sequence: CASSSPRGGVLYTGELFF. Written as DNA, the CDR3 is TGTGCCAGCAGCTCCCCCCGGGGTGGGGTCCTCTACACCGGGGAGCTGTTTTTT.

This clonotype has a handful of counts. The genes are TRBV30 and TRBJ1-1; D perhaps matches TRBD1 (6 bases). This CDR3 spans 16 amino acids. Looked up from germline, CDR1 is GTSNPN and CDR2 is SVGIG (reference sequence). The V gene lost 0 bases and the J gene lost 5 bases, with 19 bases spanning the gap. For the CDR3, the DNA is TGTGCCTGGAGTGTATGGGAGGGGCCGCAGGGGACTGAAGCTTTCTTT. This translates into CAWSVWEGPQGTEAFF.